These T cell receptor beta chains were read from a single sample in a study of blood T cell repertoires in COVID-19. The data were produced by immunoSEQ multiplex PCR, yet TCRdb's version contains in-frame clones alone and is incomplete. In the table there are approximately 300,000 clones, about 92% of which are singletons. Sequencing was done on a sample of PBMCs or T cells enriched from blood (not recorded which). The source is a woman aged 25 to 39 who had recovered from COVID-19. Each CDR3 is given without its conserved first and last residue. A D gene is named only where the DNA matches it firmly.

V gene | D gene | CDR3 protein
TRBV6-5 | NA | ASRTEDEQY
TRBV29-1 | NA | SVEYALETF
TRBV5-6 | TRBD2 | ASSLSRWGGSVDTQY
TRBV5-5 | NA | ASSLAAGPGSPLH
TRBV28 | NA | ASSSPGAGDYEQY
TRBV3-1/TRBV3-2 | TRBD1 | ASSPRTGGDQPQH
TRBV9 | NA | ASSVLRDTPSYEQY
TRBV4-1 | NA | ASSQPRDSRGETQY
TRBV4-1 | TRBD1 | ASSPGQGAGRGMDTQY
TRBV3-1/TRBV3-2 | TRBD2 | ASSQGLRPSGSYNEQF
TRBV3-1/TRBV3-2 | NA | ASTPRQASNYGYT
TRBV5-1 | NA | ASSIDRNEQF
TRBV7-9 | NA | ASSLAGRGSTDTQY
TRBV7-9 | TRBD1 | ASGTGGPRETQY
TRBV28 | TRBD2 | ASRGTSGGSSYNEQF
TRBV7-9 | NA | ASSLDTYGYT
TRBV9 | NA | ASSPQVENEQF
TRBV9 | TRBD2 | ASSVGTSGYYEQY
TRBV5-5 | NA | ASSPAPGYEQY
TRBV4-1 | TRBD2 | ASSPKRGDVHEQF
TRBV5-4 | TRBD2 | ASLGRAGGMYSYNEQF
TRBV5-4 | NA | ASSGGGTSYNEQF
TRBV20-1 | TRBD1 | SASRGQGRSPLH
TRBV3-1/TRBV3-2 | TRBD1 | ASSQAGQPYEQY
TRBV11-1 | NA | ASSLGQTAYGYT
TRBV28 | TRBD1 | ASSPGQGAYGYT
TRBV6-5 | NA | ASSYSIAKASYEQY
TRBV27 | NA | ASSLESPSSYNEQF
TRBV5-1 | TRBD1 | ASSLVGGAETQY
TRBV5-8 | TRBD1 | ASSQGTGERNEKLF
TRBV18 | NA | ASSPFKNTEAF
TRBV7-9 | NA | ASSFGGAANYDQY
TRBV7-2 | NA | ASSFVTDSYEQY
TRBV7-9 | NA | ASSLGQRGNTIY
TRBV5-1 | NA | ASSPPSVLNTGELF
TRBV7-2 | TRBD2 | ASSPGPGGYYEQF
TRBV7-7 | TRBD1 | ASSLQGAYNEQF
TRBV19 | TRBD1 | ASSSHDRGNSPLH
TRBV4-3 | TRBD1 | ASSQRTGGLGDEQF
TRBV28 | TRBD1 | ASSSGTGGPYEQY
TRBV28 | NA | ASSEGLTGISGKLF
TRBV18 | NA | ASSLPGDNSPLH
TRBV29-1 | NA | SVTSRVSYNEQF
TRBV10-1 | TRBD1 | ASTGRDRVTDTQY
TRBV28 | NA | ASSLVREVSGYT
TRBV19 | NA | ASSTPGPPYEQY
TRBV10-3 | NA | AISDGGTEAF
TRBV11-2 | NA | ASSSWTADYEQY